The rows below give T cell receptor beta chains drawn from one sample of a study of CD8 T cells in Susac syndrome. TCRdb re-called the immunoSEQ multiplex PCR reads through MiXCR, storing one row per CDR3 protein. Of 50,000 to 60,000 distinct CDR3 sequences detected, approximately 90% appear once; the ten largest clones hold roughly 0.2%. Sequenced material: CD8+ T cells from PBMCs. The receptor source for this set is a human donor in good health. Both conserved end residues are part of each CDR3. A D gene is named only where the DNA matches it firmly. Clone size is given for some rows only: seen once, a few or many times, or a class if the clone is expanded.

clone_size | j_call | v_call | d_call | cdr3_aa | cdr3_nt
NA | TRBJ1-1 | TRBV3-1 | NA | CASSQQGRAEAFF | TGTGCCAGCAGCCAACAGGGGCGGGCTGAAGCTTTCTTT
NA | TRBJ2-7 | TRBV29-1 | TRBD1 | CSVEQGASYEQYF | TGCAGCGTTGAACAGGGGGCCTCCTACGAGCAGTACTTC
NA | TRBJ2-1 | TRBV7-9 | TRBD2 | CASSFTSGGFNEQFF | TGTGCCAGCAGCTTTACTAGCGGGGGTTTCAATGAGCAGTTCTTC
NA | TRBJ2-3 | TRBV12-3/TRBV12-4 | NA | CASSFQQGGADTQYF | TGTGCCAGCAGTTTCCAACAGGGAGGCGCAGATACGCAGTATTTT
NA | TRBJ2-7 | TRBV27 | NA | CASSVLTGTLTYEQYF | TGTGCCAGCAGTGTCCTAACCGGGACGCTCACCTACGAGCAGTACTTC
NA | TRBJ2-3 | TRBV9 | NA | CASSVEVSTDTQYF | TGTGCCAGCAGCGTAGAGGTCAGCACAGATACGCAGTATTTT
NA | TRBJ2-1 | TRBV19 | NA | CASSEGIYNEQFF | TGTGCCAGTTCCGAGGGGATCTACAATGAGCAGTTCTTC
NA | TRBJ2-7 | TRBV7-9 | NA | CASSLAGQYEQYF | TGTGCCAGCAGCTTAGCTGGACAGTACGAGCAGTACTTC
NA | TRBJ2-7 | TRBV3-1 | NA | CASSQDTRGEQYF | TGTGCCAGCAGCCAAGATACTAGGGGCGAGCAGTACTTC
NA | TRBJ1-2 | TRBV6-1 | NA | CASRGDWNYGYTF | TGTGCCAGCAGAGGGGACTGGAACTATGGCTACACCTTC
NA | TRBJ2-2 | TRBV13 | NA | CASSIAGGELFF | TGTGCCAGCAGCATCGCGGGCGGGGAGCTGTTTTTT
NA | TRBJ2-1 | TRBV7-9 | TRBD1 | CASTLGRRDRVDEQFF | TGTGCCAGCACCCTAGGGCGGCGGGACAGGGTGGATGAGCAGTTCTTC
NA | TRBJ1-1 | TRBV29-1 | NA | CSVVLSDTEAFF | TGCAGCGTGGTCCTCTCGGACACTGAAGCTTTCTTT
NA | TRBJ2-5 | TRBV10-3 | TRBD1 | CAISEPRQGMGEETQYF | TGTGCCATCAGTGAGCCTCGACAGGGTATGGGAGAAGAGACCCAGTACTTC
NA | TRBJ1-4 | TRBV4-3 | NA | CASSQAPRRGTNEKLFF | TGCGCCAGCAGCCAAGCCCCGCGCCGGGGGACTAATGAAAAACTGTTTTTT
NA | TRBJ1-6 | TRBV7-2 | NA | CASRPDLGWSPLHF | TGTGCCAGCAGACCTGACCTAGGGTGGTCACCCCTCCACTTT
NA | TRBJ2-2 | TRBV7-9 | TRBD2 | CASSLEAGPAGELFF | TGTGCCAGCAGCTTAGAAGCGGGGCCAGCCGGGGAGCTGTTTTTT
NA | TRBJ1-1 | TRBV19 | TRBD1 | CASSIPWGQGFTEAFF | TGTGCCAGTAGTATCCCTTGGGGACAGGGGTTTACTGAAGCTTTCTTT
NA | TRBJ2-5 | TRBV7-9 | NA | CASSRTSQETQYF | TGTGCCAGCAGCCGGACCTCCCAAGAGACCCAGTACTTC
NA | TRBJ2-7 | TRBV3-1 | NA | CASSLSRAILPEQYF | TGTGCCAGCAGCCTATCAAGGGCCATCCTACCCGAGCAGTACTTC
NA | TRBJ2-1 | TRBV7-9 | TRBD2 | CASSLPRTSGDYNEQFF | TGTGCCAGCAGCTTACCTCGGACTAGCGGGGACTACAATGAGCAGTTCTTC
NA | TRBJ2-5 | TRBV12-3/TRBV12-4 | TRBD2 | CASSAGGLAGETQYF | TGTGCCAGCAGTGCCGGGGGACTAGCGGGGGAGACCCAGTACTTC
NA | TRBJ2-1 | TRBV7-2 | TRBD2 | CASSLGPGLAGSPSSYNEQFF | TGTGCCAGCAGCCTAGGGCCGGGACTAGCGGGGAGCCCGAGCTCCTACAATGAGCAGTTCTTC
NA | TRBJ1-2 | TRBV19 | NA | CASRRQDSNYGYTF | TGTGCCAGTAGACGTCAGGACAGTAACTATGGCTACACCTTC
NA | TRBJ2-1 | TRBV10-3 | TRBD1 | CANRQGSSDEQFF | TGTGCCAACAGACAGGGCTCCTCCGATGAGCAGTTCTTC
NA | TRBJ2-1 | TRBV19 | NA | CASRRAGSSYNEQFF | TGTGCCAGTAGAAGGGCGGGGAGCTCCTACAATGAGCAGTTCTTC
NA | TRBJ2-3 | TRBV9 | NA | CASSGGLSTDTQYF | TGTGCCAGCAGCGGGGGACTCAGCACAGATACGCAGTATTTT
few | TRBJ2-1 | TRBV2 | NA | CASSVVQGVYNEQFF | TGTGCCAGCAGTGTGGTACAGGGAGTCTACAATGAGCAGTTCTTC
NA | TRBJ1-1 | TRBV10-2 | NA | CASRPLPGEDTEAFF | TGCGCCAGCAGACCCCTGCCGGGGGAGGATACTGAAGCTTTCTTT
NA | TRBJ1-1 | TRBV30 | NA | CAWSVGIGSTEAFF | TGTGCCTGGAGTGTAGGGATCGGGAGCACTGAAGCTTTCTTT
once | TRBJ2-7 | TRBV4-2 | TRBD1 | CASSLTGGENEQYF | TGTGCCAGCAGCCTCACAGGGGGAGAAAACGAGCAGTACTTC
NA | TRBJ2-2 | TRBV7-7 | NA | CASSFRLGEAEGTGELFF | TGTGCCAGCAGCTTTCGATTAGGGGAGGCGGAAGGAACCGGGGAGCTGTTTTTT
NA | TRBJ1-1 | TRBV4-2 | NA | CASSQDPGGGNTEAFF | TGTGCCAGCAGCCAAGATCCCGGGGGGGGCAACACTGAAGCTTTCTTT
NA | TRBJ2-1 | TRBV7-8 | TRBD2 | CASSYSGGATEQFF | TGTGCCAGCAGCTATAGCGGGGGGGCAACTGAGCAGTTCTTC
NA | TRBJ2-7 | TRBV6-1 | TRBD1 | CASSDDRGNYEQYF | TGTGCCAGCAGTGACGACAGGGGAAACTACGAGCAGTACTTC
NA | TRBJ1-2 | TRBV9 | NA | CASSPQGSSGYTF | TGTGCCAGCAGCCCTCAGGGCTCGAGTGGCTACACCTTC
NA | TRBJ2-3 | TRBV4-1 | NA | CASSQEFALGTQYF | TGCGCCAGCAGCCAAGAATTCGCCCTGGGTACGCAGTATTTT
NA | TRBJ2-3 | TRBV6-2/TRBV6-3 | TRBD1 | CASSEGTGSTDTQYF | TGTGCCAGCAGCGAAGGGACAGGGAGCACAGATACGCAGTATTTT
NA | TRBJ2-2 | TRBV19 | NA | CASSTMQDSFGELFF | TGTGCCAGTAGTACTATGCAGGACTCTTTCGGGGAGCTGTTTTTT
NA | TRBJ1-1 | TRBV12-3/TRBV12-4 | TRBD1 | CASSFLVVRDRNTEAFF | TGTGCCAGCAGTTTTTTGGTGGTGCGGGACAGGAACACTGAAGCTTTCTTT